This T cell receptor (beta chain) was sequenced during a study of control samples from healthy donors and cancer patients (dated by TCRdb to the early 2020s). As to this clone: Its antigen remains undetermined. It has no much larger one-base neighbor in the sample; base qualities were not kept.

CDR1 and CDR2 were assigned from the germline V gene as MGHRA and YSYEKL. The CDR3 goes from the cysteine to the phenylalanine over 18 residues. The CDR3 DNA has 54 bases and is translated from base 1. The V and J ends are trimmed by 1 base and 8 bases, leaving 23 bases between them. The library relied on the immunoSEQ multiplex PCR assay. TCRdb's version of the immuneACCESS table is confined to in-frame rearrangements and falls short of the full clone set. An unresolved V gene accounts for under half of the shortfall where checked; the remainder is of unknown origin. The sample table holds roughly 58,000 clones, of which roughly 86% were seen once. About 13% of the sample belongs to the ten largest clones.

The sample was PBMCs. The chain is made from TRBV4-1 and TRBJ1-4; TRBD1 is a weak D gene call, 5 bases matching. This TCR was sampled from an older woman with lung cancer. The nucleotide sequence reads TGCGCCAGCAGCCAAGTGGAATCCTACGGGACCGTTAGGGAAAAACTGTTTTTT. Translated, it gives CASSQVESYGTVREKLFF.